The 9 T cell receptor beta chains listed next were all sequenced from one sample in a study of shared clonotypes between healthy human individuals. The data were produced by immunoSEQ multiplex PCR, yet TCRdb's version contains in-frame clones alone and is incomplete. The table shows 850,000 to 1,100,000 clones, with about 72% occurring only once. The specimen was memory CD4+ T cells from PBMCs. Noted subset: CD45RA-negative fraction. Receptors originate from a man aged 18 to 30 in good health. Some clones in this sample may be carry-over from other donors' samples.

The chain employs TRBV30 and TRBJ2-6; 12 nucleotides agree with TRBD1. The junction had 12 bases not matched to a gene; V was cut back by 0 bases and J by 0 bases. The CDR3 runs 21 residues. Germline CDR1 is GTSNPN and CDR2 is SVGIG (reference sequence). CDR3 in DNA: TGTGCCTGGAGTGTATTATTTTCATGGGACAGGGGGCTCTCTGGGGCCAACGTCCTGACTTTC. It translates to CAWSVLFSWDRGLSGANVLTF.

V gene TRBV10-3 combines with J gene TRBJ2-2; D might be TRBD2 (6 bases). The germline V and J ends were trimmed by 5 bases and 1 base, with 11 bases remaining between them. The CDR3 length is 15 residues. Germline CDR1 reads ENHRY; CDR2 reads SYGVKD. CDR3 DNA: TGTGCCATCAGTCGACTAGAGCTGAACACCGGGGAGCTGTTTTTT. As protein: CAISRLELNTGELFF.

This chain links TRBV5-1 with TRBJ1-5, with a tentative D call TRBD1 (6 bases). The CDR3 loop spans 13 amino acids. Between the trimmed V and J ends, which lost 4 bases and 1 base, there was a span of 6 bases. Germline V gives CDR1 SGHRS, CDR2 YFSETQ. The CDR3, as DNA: TGCGCCAGCAGCAGGGGGAGCAATCAGCCCCAGCATTTT. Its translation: CASSRGSNQPQHF.

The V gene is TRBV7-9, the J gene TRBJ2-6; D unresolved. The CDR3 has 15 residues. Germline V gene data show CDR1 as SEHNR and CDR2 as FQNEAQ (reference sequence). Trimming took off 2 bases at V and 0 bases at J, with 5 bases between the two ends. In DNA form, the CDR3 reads TGTGCCAGCAGCTTATCAATCTCTGGGGCCAACGTCCTGACTTTC. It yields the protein CASSLSISGANVLTF.

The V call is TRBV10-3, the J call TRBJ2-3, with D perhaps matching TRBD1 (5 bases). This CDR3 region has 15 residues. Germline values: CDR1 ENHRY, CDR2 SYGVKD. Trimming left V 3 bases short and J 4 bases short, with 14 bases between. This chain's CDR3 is CAISDRTYRPDTQYF. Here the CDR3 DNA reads TGTGCCATCAGTGATAGGACATATCGACCAGATACGCAGTATTTT.

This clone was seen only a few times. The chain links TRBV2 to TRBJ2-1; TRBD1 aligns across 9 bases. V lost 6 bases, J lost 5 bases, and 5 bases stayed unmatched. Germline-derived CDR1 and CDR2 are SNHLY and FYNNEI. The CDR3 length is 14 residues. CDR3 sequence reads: CASRSTGGNNEQFF. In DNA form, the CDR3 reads TGTGCCAGCAGGTCGACAGGGGGAAACAATGAGCAGTTCTTC.

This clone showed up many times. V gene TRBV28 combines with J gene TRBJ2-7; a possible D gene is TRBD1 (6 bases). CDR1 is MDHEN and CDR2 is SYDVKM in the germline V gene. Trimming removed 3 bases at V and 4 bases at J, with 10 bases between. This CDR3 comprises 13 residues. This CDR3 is CASSFQGWYEQYF. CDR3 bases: TGTGCCAGCAGTTTCCAGGGGTGGTACGAGCAGTACTTC.

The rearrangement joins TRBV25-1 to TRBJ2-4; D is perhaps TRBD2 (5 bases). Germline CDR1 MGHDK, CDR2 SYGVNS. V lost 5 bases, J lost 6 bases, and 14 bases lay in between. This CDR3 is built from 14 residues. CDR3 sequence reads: CASSLTGSGNIQYF. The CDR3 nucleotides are TGTGCCAGCAGTCTAACGGGGAGCGGAAACATTCAGTACTTC.

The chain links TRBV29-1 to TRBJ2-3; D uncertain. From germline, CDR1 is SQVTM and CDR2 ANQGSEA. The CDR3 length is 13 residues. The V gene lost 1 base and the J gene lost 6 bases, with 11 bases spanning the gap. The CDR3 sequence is CSVEVGFGDTQYF. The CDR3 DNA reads TGCAGCGTTGAAGTTGGTTTTGGGGATACGCAGTATTTT.